These T cell receptor beta chains were read from a single sample in a study of blood T cell repertoires in COVID-19. TCRdb's copy holds only in-frame clones and misses some; the assay was immunoSEQ multiplex PCR. This repertoire shows under 350,000 clones, about 89% found once; its top ten account for less than 3%. The specimen sequenced was PBMCs or T cells enriched from blood (not recorded which). Source of these receptors: a woman aged 18-29 years who had recovered from COVID-19. The CDR3 runs from the conserved cysteine through the conserved F or W. The order of the fields is J gene, D gene, V gene, clone size, CDR3 protein, CDR3 DNA. D genes are given only for firm matches. Clone size appears in some rows only: once, few, many, or a class for an expanded clone.

j_call: TRBJ2-1
d_call: NA
v_call: TRBV28
clone_size: NA
cdr3_aa: CASSLSTISYNEQFF
cdr3_nt: TGTGCCAGCAGTTTATCGACTATTTCCTACAATGAGCAGTTCTTC

j_call: TRBJ1-5
d_call: NA
v_call: TRBV28
clone_size: NA
cdr3_aa: CASGSQDKPNQPQHF
cdr3_nt: TGTGCCAGCGGTAGTCAGGACAAACCCAATCAGCCCCAGCATTTT

j_call: TRBJ2-3
d_call: TRBD2
v_call: TRBV9
clone_size: NA
cdr3_aa: CASSLSGSRMSTDTQYF
cdr3_nt: TGTGCCAGCAGCCTTAGCGGGAGCCGTATGAGCACAGATACGCAGTATTTT

j_call: TRBJ1-2
d_call: NA
v_call: TRBV28
clone_size: NA
cdr3_aa: CASSFTGTDGYTF
cdr3_nt: TGTGCCAGCAGTTTCACCGGGACTGATGGCTACACCTTC

j_call: TRBJ2-6
d_call: TRBD2
v_call: TRBV7-2
clone_size: NA
cdr3_aa: CASSLDLASGSSGANVLTF
cdr3_nt: TGTGCCAGCAGCTTAGATCTGGCTAGCGGGAGCTCTGGGGCCAACGTCCTGACTTTC

j_call: TRBJ1-3
d_call: NA
v_call: TRBV4-3
clone_size: NA
cdr3_aa: CASSQDSGPLSGNTIYF
cdr3_nt: TGCGCCAGCAGCCAAGATTCAGGCCCGCTCTCTGGAAACACCATATATTTT

j_call: TRBJ2-1
d_call: TRBD2
v_call: TRBV5-1
clone_size: NA
cdr3_aa: CASKERSGLATSYNEQFF
cdr3_nt: TGCGCCAGTAAAGAGAGGTCCGGACTAGCGACCTCCTACAATGAGCAGTTCTTC

j_call: TRBJ2-5
d_call: NA
v_call: TRBV9
clone_size: NA
cdr3_aa: CASSPWGGGETQYF
cdr3_nt: TGTGCCAGCAGTCCGTGGGGAGGGGGAGAGACCCAGTACTTC

j_call: TRBJ1-2
d_call: NA
v_call: TRBV14
clone_size: NA
cdr3_aa: CASSQDWTAYGYTF
cdr3_nt: TGTGCCAGCAGCCAAGATTGGACAGCTTATGGCTACACCTTC

j_call: TRBJ2-5
d_call: NA
v_call: TRBV9
clone_size: once
cdr3_aa: CASSPREETQYF
cdr3_nt: TGTGCCAGCAGCCCCCGAGAAGAGACCCAGTACTTC

j_call: TRBJ1-6
d_call: NA
v_call: TRBV7-9
clone_size: NA
cdr3_aa: CASSLAQYNSPLHF
cdr3_nt: TGTGCCAGCAGCTTAGCACAGTATAATTCACCCCTCCACTTT

j_call: TRBJ2-5
d_call: TRBD2
v_call: TRBV5-1
clone_size: NA
cdr3_aa: CASSRSGGPEETQYF
cdr3_nt: TGCGCCAGCAGCCGTAGCGGGGGGCCCGAAGAGACCCAGTACTTC

j_call: TRBJ2-3
d_call: TRBD2
v_call: TRBV3-1/TRBV3-2
clone_size: NA
cdr3_aa: CASSPAGGTDTQYF
cdr3_nt: TGTGCCAGCAGCCCGGCGGGGGGCACAGATACGCAGTATTTT

j_call: TRBJ1-2
d_call: TRBD1
v_call: TRBV5-1
clone_size: NA
cdr3_aa: CASSSGGSGYGYTF
cdr3_nt: TGCGCCAGCAGCTCAGGGGGCAGTGGCTACGGCTACACCTTC

j_call: TRBJ2-2
d_call: TRBD2
v_call: TRBV10-2
clone_size: NA
cdr3_aa: CASNGKRESTGELFF
cdr3_nt: TGCGCCAGCAACGGCAAGCGGGAGAGTACCGGGGAGCTGTTTTTT

j_call: TRBJ1-3
d_call: NA
v_call: TRBV7-2
clone_size: NA
cdr3_aa: CASSYGGAGGNTIYF
cdr3_nt: TGTGCCAGCAGCTATGGGGGCGCGGGTGGAAACACCATATATTTT

j_call: TRBJ1-2
d_call: NA
v_call: TRBV5-1
clone_size: NA
cdr3_aa: CASSRLGNNYGYTF
cdr3_nt: TGCGCCAGCAGTCGCCTGGGCAACAACTATGGCTACACCTTC

j_call: TRBJ1-1
d_call: TRBD1
v_call: TRBV10-3
clone_size: NA
cdr3_aa: CAIMAGSGGVTEAFF
cdr3_nt: TGTGCCATCATGGCAGGGTCAGGGGGAGTCACTGAAGCTTTCTTT

j_call: TRBJ2-2
d_call: TRBD2
v_call: TRBV9
clone_size: NA
cdr3_aa: CASSVELAGGRTGELFF
cdr3_nt: TGTGCCAGCAGCGTAGAATTAGCGGGAGGACGGACCGGGGAGCTGTTTTTT

j_call: TRBJ1-5
d_call: NA
v_call: TRBV5-1
clone_size: once
cdr3_aa: CASSPRGRGRSSNQPQHF
cdr3_nt: TGCGCCAGCAGCCCCCGGGGGCGGGGGCGGTCTAGCAATCAGCCCCAGCATTTT

j_call: TRBJ2-7
d_call: NA
v_call: TRBV6-2/TRBV6-3
clone_size: few
cdr3_aa: CASSYSTTRPAYEQYF
cdr3_nt: TGTGCCAGCAGTTACTCGACAACCAGACCAGCCTACGAGCAGTACTTC

j_call: TRBJ2-7
d_call: TRBD2
v_call: TRBV6-5
clone_size: NA
cdr3_aa: CASSRGVEQYF
cdr3_nt: TGTGCCAGCAGTCGGGGGGTGGAGCAGTACTTC

j_call: TRBJ2-2
d_call: NA
v_call: TRBV7-2
clone_size: NA
cdr3_aa: CASSLVWEPGGAGELFF
cdr3_nt: TGTGCCAGCAGCTTAGTCTGGGAGCCTGGAGGGGCCGGGGAGCTGTTTTTT

j_call: TRBJ2-1
d_call: NA
v_call: TRBV7-6
clone_size: NA
cdr3_aa: CASSHDPQGRMGSYNEQFF
cdr3_nt: TGTGCCAGCAGCCATGACCCCCAGGGAAGGATGGGCTCCTACAATGAGCAGTTCTTC

j_call: TRBJ2-7
d_call: TRBD1
v_call: TRBV7-6
clone_size: NA
cdr3_aa: CASSLGFGTGGYEQYF
cdr3_nt: TGTGCCAGCAGCTTAGGCTTCGGGACAGGGGGCTACGAGCAGTACTTC

j_call: TRBJ1-5
d_call: TRBD1
v_call: TRBV4-2
clone_size: few
cdr3_aa: CASSPAGTGYQPQHF
cdr3_nt: TGTGCCAGCAGCCCCGCCGGGACAGGCTATCAGCCCCAGCATTTT

j_call: TRBJ2-3
d_call: TRBD2
v_call: TRBV11-2
clone_size: NA
cdr3_aa: CASSLRGNGLAGGTDTQYF
cdr3_nt: TGTGCCAGCAGCTTACGCGGAAATGGACTAGCGGGAGGCACAGATACGCAGTATTTT

j_call: TRBJ2-7
d_call: TRBD1
v_call: TRBV15
clone_size: NA
cdr3_aa: CATSSFQDRAVYEQYF
cdr3_nt: TGTGCCACCAGCAGTTTCCAAGACAGGGCAGTCTACGAGCAGTACTTC

j_call: TRBJ2-1
d_call: NA
v_call: TRBV5-1
clone_size: NA
cdr3_aa: CASSLEGFTEQFF
cdr3_nt: TGCGCCAGCAGCTTGGAGGGGTTTACTGAGCAGTTCTTC

j_call: TRBJ2-5
d_call: TRBD2
v_call: TRBV19
clone_size: NA
cdr3_aa: CASSYSRWTSGPQETQYF
cdr3_nt: TGTGCCAGTAGTTACTCCCGGTGGACTAGCGGGCCCCAAGAGACCCAGTACTTC

j_call: TRBJ1-6
d_call: NA
v_call: TRBV15
clone_size: NA
cdr3_aa: CATSRERTVGNSPLHF
cdr3_nt: TGTGCCACCAGCAGAGAGAGGACAGTTGGGAATTCACCCCTCCACTTT

j_call: TRBJ2-1
d_call: NA
v_call: TRBV18
clone_size: NA
cdr3_aa: CASSPRLEQFF
cdr3_nt: TGTGCCAGCTCACCGCGGCTCGAGCAGTTCTTC

j_call: TRBJ1-6
d_call: NA
v_call: TRBV4-3
clone_size: once
cdr3_aa: CASSQDSEVSPLHF
cdr3_nt: TGCGCCAGCAGCCAAGACAGTGAGGTATCACCCCTCCACTTT

j_call: TRBJ1-1
d_call: NA
v_call: TRBV7-2
clone_size: NA
cdr3_aa: CASSPNAGGNTEAFF
cdr3_nt: TGTGCCAGCAGCCCAAACGCGGGGGGGAACACTGAAGCTTTCTTT

j_call: TRBJ1-3
d_call: TRBD1
v_call: TRBV2
clone_size: NA
cdr3_aa: CGSTGGNTIYF
cdr3_nt: TGTGGTTCGACAGGGGGCAACACCATATATTTT

j_call: TRBJ1-4
d_call: NA
v_call: TRBV28
clone_size: NA
cdr3_aa: CASSFWEANEKLFF
cdr3_nt: TGTGCCAGCAGTTTTTGGGAGGCTAATGAAAAACTGTTTTTT

j_call: TRBJ1-6
d_call: NA
v_call: TRBV2
clone_size: NA
cdr3_aa: CASSETREGYNSPLHF
cdr3_nt: TGTGCCAGCAGTGAAACCAGGGAAGGATATAATTCACCCCTCCACTTT

j_call: TRBJ1-1
d_call: TRBD1
v_call: TRBV7-9
clone_size: NA
cdr3_aa: CASGQGITNTEAFF
cdr3_nt: TGTGCCAGCGGACAGGGGATAACGAACACTGAAGCTTTCTTT

j_call: TRBJ1-1
d_call: TRBD1
v_call: TRBV28
clone_size: NA
cdr3_aa: CASSFVDRVRAFF
cdr3_nt: TGTGCCAGCAGTTTTGTGGACAGGGTTAGGGCTTTCTTT

j_call: TRBJ2-2
d_call: NA
v_call: TRBV28
clone_size: NA
cdr3_aa: CASSNGRLIAGELFF
cdr3_nt: TGTGCCAGCAGTAATGGCAGGTTAATCGCCGGGGAGCTGTTTTTT

j_call: TRBJ2-5
d_call: TRBD2
v_call: TRBV7-3
clone_size: NA
cdr3_aa: CASSLAGGPEETQYF
cdr3_nt: TGTGCCAGCAGCCTAGCGGGAGGGCCGGAGGAGACCCAGTACTTC

j_call: TRBJ1-1
d_call: NA
v_call: TRBV3-1/TRBV3-2
clone_size: NA
cdr3_aa: CASSQQGLNTEAFF
cdr3_nt: TGTGCCAGCAGCCAACAGGGGCTTAACACTGAAGCTTTCTTT

j_call: TRBJ2-3
d_call: TRBD1
v_call: TRBV19
clone_size: NA
cdr3_aa: CASSPTGGSADTQYF
cdr3_nt: TGTGCCAGTAGTCCGACAGGGGGGTCCGCAGATACGCAGTATTTT

j_call: TRBJ1-5
d_call: TRBD1
v_call: TRBV28
clone_size: NA
cdr3_aa: CASSPQGYGGNQPQHF
cdr3_nt: TGTGCCAGCAGTCCACAGGGGTACGGTGGCAATCAGCCCCAGCATTTT

j_call: TRBJ2-7
d_call: TRBD1
v_call: TRBV28
clone_size: NA
cdr3_aa: CASSLLGDRTLYEQYF
cdr3_nt: TGTGCCAGCAGTTTATTGGGGGACAGGACCCTCTACGAGCAGTACTTC

j_call: TRBJ2-5
d_call: TRBD2
v_call: TRBV10-3
clone_size: NA
cdr3_aa: CAISAGLALETQYF
cdr3_nt: TGTGCCATCAGTGCGGGACTAGCGCTGGAGACCCAGTACTTC

j_call: TRBJ2-2
d_call: NA
v_call: TRBV6-5
clone_size: NA
cdr3_aa: CASSYSWGEAGELFF
cdr3_nt: TGTGCCAGCAGTTACTCATGGGGGGAGGCCGGGGAGCTGTTTTTT

j_call: TRBJ2-7
d_call: NA
v_call: TRBV6-2/TRBV6-3
clone_size: NA
cdr3_aa: CASSYLASSYEQYF
cdr3_nt: TGTGCCAGCAGTTACCTCGCGAGCTCCTACGAGCAGTACTTC